Here is one T cell receptor beta chain with its context. These data originate in a study of blood T cell repertoires in COVID-19. Clones were read by immunoSEQ multiplex PCR, and TCRdb kept only the in-frame ones, dropping some. The sample includes 200,000 to 300,000 clones, approximately 80% of them seen just once. The germline V gene has CDR1 KGHSH and CDR2 LQKENI. CDR3 length: 15 amino acids. The V end lost 6 bases, the J end lost 6 bases, and 17 bases lay between the germline ends. The J gene is TRBJ2-2, the V gene TRBV18; D is possibly TRBD1 (6 bases). Sequencing used peripheral blood. This clonotype was obtained from a man in his fifties or sixties with acute or convalescent COVID-19. CDR3 DNA sequence: TGTGCCAGCTCTCCCCGGGACAAAGGGGCCGGGGAGCTGTTTTTT. It specifies CASSPRDKGAGELFF.